The 26 T cell receptor beta chains below were found in one sample sequenced in a study of human T cells and chemical hapten exposure. This sample's time point: patch test 2, 6 weeks after DPC sensitization. Treatment described: therapeutic diphenylcyclopropenone sensitization with weekly scalp DPC. In TCRdb, the RACE reads were re-called with MiXCR into one record per CDR3 protein. This table has 330,000 or so distinct CDR3 sequences, about 6% appearing once. This sample comprised whole blood, obtained in connection with sensitization to the hapten diphenylcyclopropenone (DPC). These receptors were collected from a woman under 30 with alopecia areata. Some clones in this sample may be carry-over from other donors' samples.

V is TRBV6-2 or TRBV6-3 and J is TRBJ2-7, with 12 bases that match TRBD2. Germline CDR1 reads MNHEY; CDR2 reads SVGEGT. The V gene end was trimmed by 2 bases and the J gene end by 1 base; junction bases not matched to a gene: 6. The CDR3 covers 17 residues. CDR3 sequence (DNA): TGTGCCAGCAGTTACGCGGTGGGACTAGCGGGTTCCTACGAGCAGTACTTC. Its translation is CASSYAVGLAGSYEQYF.

This clonotype was recorded at least ten times. The chain employs TRBV2 and TRBJ1-1; D is uncertain. Germline lookup yields CDR1 SNHLY and CDR2 FYNNEI. The CDR3 runs 12 residues. V was shortened by 6 bases and J by 3 bases, with 8 bases between the two germline ends. CDR3 nucleotide sequence: TGTGCCAGCAGCCTCCGGCACACTGAAGCTTTCTTT. It encodes CASSLRHTEAFF.

This clonotype was seen repeatedly, ten times or more. V usage is TRBV20-1 and J usage is TRBJ1-6; D is perhaps TRBD1 (6 bases). Germline V CDR1 and CDR2: DFQATT, SNEGSKA (reference sequence). V was pared by 6 bases and J by 9 bases, with 18 bases between. CDR3 length: 14 amino acids. The CDR3 nucleotides are TGCAGTGCCTGGGTCGACAGGTTAGGTTCACCCCTCCACTTT. This gives the protein CSAWVDRLGSPLHF.

This clonotype has a count of ten or more. The chain is built from TRBV6-5 and TRBJ1-2; 8 bases are a match to TRBD1. The J segment lost 0 bases and the V segment lost 2 bases, leaving 2 bases of the junction unmatched. The CDR3 contains 15 residues. In germline, CDR1 is MNHEY, CDR2 SVGAGI. The CDR3 region has the DNA TGTGCCAGCAGTTACGGGACAGGAACTAACTATGGCTACACCTTC. Protein sequence: CASSYGTGTNYGYTF.

This sequence joins TRBV20-1 and TRBJ2-3, with D possibly TRBD2 on 7 matching bases. The V gene's germline CDR1 is DFQATT and CDR2 SNEGSKA (reference sequence). Trimming shortened V by 0 bases and J by 4 bases, and 17 bases separated the two germline ends. This CDR3 has 16 residues. The CDR3 DNA sequence: TGCAGTGCTAGAGATCTCTCGAGGGGGGGAGCAGATACGCAGTATTTT. Residues: CSARDLSRGGADTQYF.

The CDR3 reads CSAPGQGRSETQYF. The DNA for the CDR3 is TGCAGTGCTCCGGGACAGGGTCGATCAGAGACCCAGTACTTC. This chain connects TRBV20-1 to TRBJ2-5, with 9 bases fitting TRBD1. This CDR3 is built from 14 residues. V dropped 5 bases and J dropped 4; count of bases not matched to a gene: 8. Germline assignment: CDR1 DFQATT and CDR2 SNEGSKA (reference sequence).

This clonotype was counted between two and nine times. The chain joins TRBV6-1 to TRBJ1-4; perhaps TRBD1 as D (5 bases). Per germline, CDR1 MNHNS and CDR2 SASEGT. The CDR3 is 14 residues long. V was shortened by 8 bases and J by 3 bases, with 13 bases between the two germline ends. CDR3 sequence: CASAGGGSNEKLFF. CDR3 DNA sequence: TGTGCCAGCGCGGGTGGGGGGTCTAATGAAAAACTGTTTTTT.

In its sample, this clonotype was seen a few times. The chain recombines TRBV5-1 with TRBJ2-1; 11 bases align to TRBD1. V gave up 3 bases and J gave up 2 bases; unmatched junction bases: 1. The germline V gene encodes CDR1 SGHRS and CDR2 YFSETQ. The CDR3 sequence is 15 residues long. The CDR3 nucleotides read TGCGCCAGCAGCTGGACAGGGGGCACCTACAATGAGCAGTTCTTC. It is translated as CASSWTGGTYNEQFF.

This clonotype occurred many times. The chain joins TRBV5-1 to TRBJ1-1; D is ambiguous. Germline CDR1 reads SGHRS; CDR2 reads YFSETQ. Deletions cut 4 bases from V and 3 bases from J, with 16 bases between. This CDR3 is 15 amino acids long. The CDR3 sequence: CASSPTQDGYTEAFF. CDR3 DNA sequence: TGCGCCAGCAGCCCTACCCAGGACGGATACACTGAAGCTTTCTTT.

In this sample, this clonotype turned up many times. The chain links TRBV7-9 to TRBJ1-2; no firm D call. CDR1 SEHNR and CDR2 FQNEAQ come from the germline V gene (reference sequence). Trimming cost V 7 bases and J 6 bases, with 15 bases left between them. This CDR3 is 13 amino acids long. In DNA, the CDR3 is TGTGCCAGCACCTTGGGCCCCCGGCATGGCTACACCTTC. Translating gives CASTLGPRHGYTF.

For the CDR3, the DNA is TGTGCCATCAGTGAGTCGCGAGAGCGTCAAGCCCGCAGGACCTACTCTGGAAACACCATATATTTT. Protein product: CAISESRERQARRTYSGNTIYF. The genes are TRBV10-3 and TRBJ1-3; D not certain. Germline V gives CDR1 ENHRY, CDR2 SYGVKD. The CDR3 contains 22 residues. V gave up 0 bases and J gave up 0 bases, with 27 bases separating them.

In this sample, this clonotype turned up a few times. The V call is TRBV7-9, the J call TRBJ1-6; a possible D gene is TRBD1 (5 bases). Per the germline V gene, CDR1 is SEHNR and CDR2 is FQNEAQ (reference sequence). The CDR3 has 14 amino acids. V dropped 3 bases and J dropped 8 bases, with 11 bases sitting between them. The CDR3 loop reads CASSFYPGDSPLHF. In nucleotides, the CDR3 is TGTGCCAGCAGCTTTTACCCGGGGGATTCACCCCTCCACTTT.

This clonotype appeared many times. This rearrangement joins TRBV5-1 to TRBJ1-1; D is unresolved. Trimming left V 4 bases short and J 4 bases short, with 14 bases between. Germline V CDR1 and CDR2: SGHRS, YFSETQ. This CDR3 is 14 amino acids long. CDR3 protein: CASSVQPGATEAFF. CDR3 sequence (DNA): TGCGCCAGCAGCGTGCAACCGGGAGCCACTGAAGCTTTCTTT.

This clonotype was found many times. The chain joins TRBV12-2 to TRBJ1-4. TRBV12-2 is noted as a pseudogene. This CDR3 region has 19 residues. The DNA of the CDR3 is TGTGCAAGTCTGCCTTCGCGGAGATGCCTGACTGCAACTAATGAAAAACTGTTTTTT. As protein: CASLPSRRCLTATNEKLFF.

There are many counts of this clonotype. The J gene is TRBJ1-3, the V gene TRBV7-2, with a possible D match to TRBD1 (5 bases). Looked up from germline, CDR1 is SGHTA and CDR2 is FQGNSA. This CDR3 comprises 12 residues. V lost 1 base and J lost 14, with 12 bases in between. CDR3 residues: CASSLGALGVYF. CDR3 bases: TGTGCCAGCAGCTTAGGGGCACTAGGGGTATATTTT.

The rearrangement joins TRBV4-3 to TRBJ2-7, with 10 bases that match TRBD1. Losses at the gene ends were 1 base for V and 5 bases for J; bases not matched to a gene: 5. CDR1 and CDR2 (germline): LGHNA, YSLEER. The CDR3 length is 15 residues. CDR3 bases: TGCGCCAGCAGCCAAGGATTGACAGGGGGCAACGAGCAGTACTTC. Translated, it gives CASSQGLTGGNEQYF.

The chain has TRBV20-1 and TRBJ2-3; 10 bases align to TRBD2. Germline V lookup: CDR1 DFQATT, CDR2 SNEGSKA (reference sequence). J was trimmed by 4 bases and V by 5 bases; bases with no gene match: 18. CDR3 length equals 18 residues. The CDR3: CSAPPIVVSGGAPDTQYF. In DNA, the CDR3 is TGCAGTGCTCCGCCCATTGTCGTCAGCGGGGGGGCCCCAGATACGCAGTATTTT.

This clonotype was counted ten times or more. The chain links TRBV7-2 to TRBJ1-5; no clear D. V dropped 4 bases and J dropped 0 bases, with 4 bases sitting between them. The germline V gene encodes CDR1 SGHTA and CDR2 FQGNSA. CDR3 size: 13 residues. The CDR3 region is CASSSNSNQPQHF. DNA of the CDR3: TGTGCCAGCAGCTCGAATAGCAATCAGCCCCAGCATTTT.

This clonotype was counted ten times or more. The chain is built from TRBV4-3 and TRBJ2-3, with a possible D match to TRBD2 (6 bases). The CDR3 consists of 17 residues. Trimming took off 4 bases at V and 1 base at J, with 18 bases between the two ends. Germline assignment: CDR1 LGHNA and CDR2 YSLEER. The chain's CDR3 is CASSPTVGGDGTDTQYF. The CDR3 DNA is TGCGCCAGCAGCCCCACGGTGGGCGGGGATGGCACAGATACGCAGTATTTT.

This chain links TRBV23-1 with TRBJ1-2; the D gene is possibly TRBD1 (5 bases). TRBV23-1 falls under the ORF class, with uncertain function. The CDR3 contains 13 residues. V gave up 3 bases and J gave up 8 bases, with 13 bases separating them. DNA for the CDR3: TGCGCCAGCAGTCACCCTACAGGCTCAGGCTACACCTTC. Amino acid sequence: CASSHPTGSGYTF.

This clonotype was detected many times. The chain has TRBV28 and TRBJ1-4; D unclear. The germline CDR1 and CDR2 sequences are MDHEN and SYDVKM. Trimming stripped 6 bases from V and 6 bases from J, with 17 bases between. The CDR3 consists of 15 residues. CDR3 DNA: TGTGCCAGCAGGTCCCTTAAGGAAGTCGATGAAAAACTGTTTTTT. This encodes CASRSLKEVDEKLFF.

The V gene is TRBV6-1, the J gene TRBJ2-2; D might be TRBD1 (6 bases). CDR3 length equals 15 residues. The V end was cut by 5 bases, the J end by 3 bases, with 13 bases between. The germline gives CDR1 MNHNS, CDR2 SASEGT. This CDR3 is CASSTRQVYTGELFF. The CDR3, as DNA: TGTGCCAGCAGTACCCGACAGGTCTACACCGGGGAGCTGTTTTTT.

In this sample, this clonotype turned up many times. V gene TRBV2 combines with J gene TRBJ2-2; no clear D gene. V was clipped by 4 bases and J by 1 base, with 13 bases between them. This CDR3 has 16 amino acids. Germline values: CDR1 SNHLY, CDR2 FYNNEI. The CDR3 nucleotides read TGTGCCAGCAGTGTAGTGGAGACGGTGAACACCGGGGAGCTGTTTTTT. This encodes CASSVVETVNTGELFF.

This clonotype was found many times. V and J are TRBV7-9 and TRBJ1-1; D is perhaps TRBD1 (5 bases). CDR1 and CDR2 from the germline V gene are SEHNR and FQNEAQ (reference sequence). This CDR3 comprises 13 residues. Trimming removed 5 bases from V and 4 bases from J, with 11 bases in between. CDR3 nucleotide sequence: TGTGCCAGCAGCGAGGGGTATCGCACTGAAGCTTTCTTT. It is translated as CASSEGYRTEAFF.

This clonotype was counted ten times or more. The V and J genes are TRBV20-1 and TRBJ1-2, with a weak D call TRBD1 (6 bases). The CDR3 is made up of 14 amino acids. Germline loops: CDR1 DFQATT, CDR2 SNEGSKA (reference sequence). V was pared by 0 bases and J by 4 bases, with 12 bases between. The CDR3 DNA reads as TGCAGTGCTAGAGATCCCGGGGGCGGCTATGGCTACACCTTC. It codes for CSARDPGGGYGYTF.

This clonotype occurred a few times. V and J are TRBV6-6 and TRBJ2-1, with D perhaps TRBD1 or TRBD2 (6 bases each). Trimming pared 6 bases from V and 8 bases from J, leaving 14 bases between. Germline V lookup: CDR1 MNHNY, CDR2 SVGAGI (reference sequence). The CDR3 sequence is 13 residues long. The chain's CDR3 is CASSVTGRYEQFF. CDR3 nucleotide sequence: TGTGCCAGCAGCGTTACAGGGAGGTATGAGCAGTTCTTC.